This T cell receptor beta chain was identified in a study of blood T cell repertoires in COVID-19. Background on the study: Material from acute and convalescent COVID-19 was sourced from the United States, Italy and Spain.

The CDR3 sequence is 15 residues long. Germline assignment: CDR1 MRHNA and CDR2 SNTAGT. Trimming at V came to 2 bases and at J to 7 bases, leaving 6 bases not matched to a gene. The study drew participants aged about 18 to 89 years from roughly 25 US areas. TCRdb's table, derived via immunoSEQ multiplex PCR, lists solely in-frame clones and lacks some. The sample has 200,000 to 300,000 clones, 88% seen once. Sequencing was done on a sample of PBMCs or T cells enriched from blood (not recorded which). V usage is TRBV6-4 and J usage is TRBJ2-3; 10 bases match TRBD2. This sequence was found in a woman in her thirties or forties with acute COVID-19. CDR3 region: CASSDLAGARNTQYF. The CDR3 nucleotides are TGTGCCAGCAGTGACCTAGCGGGGGCCAGGAATACGCAGTATTTT.